These 30 T cell receptor beta chains share one sample of origin, sequenced in a study of blood T cell repertoires in COVID-19. The protocol was immunoSEQ multiplex PCR, while the TCRdb copy is restricted to in-frame clones and leaves out a portion. The sample consists of around 30,000 clones, around 83% of them appearing once. The sequencing input was peripheral blood. The receptors were gathered from a human donor in a cohort sampled during active COVID-19.

This clone has only a few counts. J is TRBJ2-7 and V is TRBV7-8; TRBD1 agrees at 12 bases. CDR3 length equals 14 residues. Germline-derived CDR1 and CDR2 are SGHVS and FQNEAQ. With 1 base clipped from V and 10 bases from J, the junction kept 5 bases outside the gene matches. The CDR3 DNA reads as TGTGCCAGCAGCTTAGGGGGGACAGGGGGCTTACAGTACTTC. Protein: CASSLGGTGGLQYF.

The rearrangement links TRBV6-2 or TRBV6-3 to TRBJ2-5; D uncertain. CDR1 is MNHEY and CDR2 is SVGEGT in the germline V gene. Trimming stripped 0 bases from V and 5 bases from J, with 7 bases between. CDR3 length: 13 residues. The CDR3 loop is CASSYSAQETQYF. DNA for the CDR3: TGTGCCAGCAGTTACTCGGCACAGGAGACCCAGTACTTC.

The chain links TRBV18 to TRBJ2-2, with 10 bases lining up with TRBD1. Germline V gene lookup returns CDR1 KGHSH and CDR2 LQKENI. Trimming took 4 bases from V and 6 from J; bases not matched to a gene: 5. The CDR3 sequence is 15 residues long. The CDR3 is CASSQGTGDSGELFF. Here the CDR3 DNA reads TGTGCCAGCTCACAAGGGACAGGGGATTCCGGGGAGCTGTTTTTT. Supplemented by reference TRBV18 and TRBJ2-2, the full variable domain reads NAGVMQNPRHLVRRRGQEARLRCSPMKGHSHVYWYRQLPEEGLKFMVYLQKENIIDESGMPKERFSAEFPKEGPSILRIQQVVRGDSAAYFCASSQGTGDSGELFFGEGSRLTVL.

By share, this clone ranks as hyperexpanded. The V and J genes are TRBV6-4 and TRBJ1-1, with 8 bases aligning to TRBD1. With V trimmed by 6 bases and J by 1 base, 4 bases remained unmatched. CDR1 MRHNA and CDR2 SNTAGT come from the germline V gene. This CDR3 is 14 amino acids long. This chain's CDR3 is CASRPGQENTEAFF. As DNA, the CDR3 is TGTGCCAGCAGGCCGGGACAGGAGAACACTGAAGCTTTCTTT.

The chain uses TRBV6-6 and TRBJ1-2, with a weak D call TRBD1 (5 bases). V was shortened by 0 bases and J by 5 bases, with 13 bases between the two germline ends. This CDR3 is built from 15 residues. Germline CDR1 is MNHNY and CDR2 is SVGAGI (reference sequence). CDR3: CASSYSTGGSYGYTF. CDR3 sequence (DNA): TGTGCCAGCAGTTACTCGACGGGGGGATCTTATGGCTACACCTTC.

The gene calls are TRBV7-6 and TRBJ2-1, with D tentatively TRBD2 (6 bases). V was pared by 1 base and J by 8 bases, with 12 bases between. CDR1 is SGHVS, CDR2 FNYEAQ, per germline. This CDR3 contains 14 residues. CDR3 loop: CASSLGLGVHEQFF. The CDR3 DNA follows: TGTGCCAGCAGCTTAGGACTAGGCGTCCATGAGCAGTTCTTC.

The chain uses TRBV18 and TRBJ1-1; 7 bases align to TRBD1. This CDR3 contains 18 residues. Germline V gene sequence: CDR1 KGHSH, CDR2 LQKENI. With V trimmed by 4 bases and J by 3 bases, 17 bases remained unmatched. CDR3: CASSRMTGRNRVDTEAFF. CDR3 sequence (DNA): TGTGCCAGCTCACGCATGACAGGGAGGAATAGAGTAGACACTGAAGCTTTCTTT. The full variable domain, completed using reference TRBV18 and TRBJ1-1, is NAGVMQNPRHLVRRRGQEARLRCSPMKGHSHVYWYRQLPEEGLKFMVYLQKENIIDESGMPKERFSAEFPKEGPSILRIQQVVRGDSAAYFCASSRMTGRNRVDTEAFFGQGTRLTVV.

This chain uses TRBV1 with TRBJ1-4; TRBD1 is the table's D call and was not checked against the DNA. TRBV1 is termed a pseudogene. The CDR3 totals 14 residues. The CDR3: CTSSQDSTDEKLFF. CDR3 sequence (DNA): TGCACCAGCAGCCAGGACAGTACTGATGAAAAACTGTTTTTT.

V usage is TRBV7-2 and J usage is TRBJ1-5; D is unresolved. Trimming took off 3 bases at V and 2 bases at J, with 17 bases between the two ends. The V gene's germline CDR1 is SGHTA and CDR2 FQGNSA. The CDR3 sequence is 17 residues long. As DNA, the CDR3 is TGTGCCAGCAGCTTCCCACCAGGCACGAGGGGCAATCAGCCCCAGCATTTT. Its translation: CASSFPPGTRGNQPQHF.

This clone was observed a handful of times. V and J are TRBV6-1 and TRBJ2-5; 11 bases agree with TRBD2. Germline CDR1 MNHNS, CDR2 SASEGT. The CDR3 is 21 residues long. The ends lost 0 bases at V and 3 bases at J; junction bases unmatched: 18. The CDR3 nucleotides are TGTGCCAGCAGTGAAGCGATTATACCGGGACTAGCGGCCCCTAAGGAAGAGACCCAGTACTTC. This encodes CASSEAIIPGLAAPKEETQYF.

This clone was detected a few times. V and J are TRBV18 and TRBJ1-1; 7 bases map to TRBD1. V gave up 1 base and J gave up 0 bases; unmatched junction bases: 8. CDR1 and CDR2 from the germline V gene are KGHSH and LQKENI. CDR3 size: 17 residues. The CDR3 region has the DNA TGTGCCAGCTCACCACGCCAAGGGGGCAGAGTGAACACTGAAGCTTTCTTT. It yields the protein CASSPRQGGRVNTEAFF.

This clone was picked up many times. The CDR3 loop reads CASSLALGVTEAFF. CDR3 DNA: TGCGCCAGCAGCTTGGCCCTAGGGGTGACTGAAGCTTTCTTT. The chain recombines TRBV5-1 with TRBJ1-1, with D tentatively TRBD1 (5 bases). V shed 0 bases and J shed 5 bases, with 11 bases lying between them. CDR3 length equals 14 residues. CDR1 and CDR2 from the germline V gene are SGHRS and YFSETQ.

The J gene is TRBJ2-7, the V gene TRBV27; D is unclear. Trimming stripped 5 bases from V and 0 bases from J, with 11 bases between. Germline V CDR1 and CDR2: MNHEY, SMNVEV (reference sequence). CDR3 length: 14 residues. CDR3 amino acids: CASSIAPSSYEQYF. As DNA, the CDR3 is TGTGCCAGCAGTATAGCACCGAGCTCCTACGAGCAGTACTTC.

The rearrangement links TRBV10-3 to TRBJ2-2, with TRBD2 matching 10 bases. Germline V gene data show CDR1 as ENHRY and CDR2 as SYGVKD. The trim removed 8 bases at V and 6 bases at J, leaving 9 bases unmatched. The CDR3 loop spans 15 amino acids. The CDR3 DNA is TGTGCCATCGGATACAGCGGGGGGGCCCCCGGGGAGCTGTTTTTT. Its protein is CAIGYSGGAPGELFF.

V and J are TRBV6-5 and TRBJ2-3; D perhaps matches TRBD1 (5 bases). CDR3 length equals 13 residues. Germline V gives CDR1 MNHEY, CDR2 SVGAGI. Trimming stripped 1 base from V and 4 bases from J, with 6 bases between. CDR3 sequence (DNA): TGTGCCAGCAGTTACTGGGGCCCAGATACGCAGTATTTT. Residues: CASSYWGPDTQYF.

The J gene is TRBJ2-6, the V gene TRBV19; D is unclear. The CDR3 loop spans 15 amino acids. Germline V CDR1 and CDR2: LNHDA, SQIVND (reference sequence). The V gene lost 5 bases and the J gene lost 0 bases, with 8 bases spanning the gap. As DNA, the CDR3 is TGTGCCAGTAGTGTTACAGCCTCTGGGGCCAACGTCCTGACTTTC. This gives the protein CASSVTASGANVLTF. Looking up the rest from reference TRBV19 and TRBJ2-6 gives the full variable domain: DGGITQSPKYLFRKEGQNVTLSCEQNLNHDAMYWYRQDPGQGLRLIYYSQIVNDFQKGDIAEGYSVSREKKESFPLTVTSAQKNPTAFYLCASSVTASGANVLTFGAGSRLTVL.

The V gene is TRBV7-9, the J gene TRBJ1-2, with 12 bases fitting TRBD1. The CDR3 is made up of 19 amino acids. The germline V gene encodes CDR1 SEHNR and CDR2 FQNEAQ (reference sequence). Losses at the gene ends were 5 bases for V and 4 bases for J; bases not matched to a gene: 17. This CDR3 is CASSPKGWGQGARVYGYTF. The DNA for the CDR3 is TGTGCCAGCAGCCCCAAGGGGTGGGGACAGGGGGCGCGAGTCTATGGCTACACCTTC.

This chain uses TRBV29-1 with TRBJ1-4; a weak D match, TRBD1 (6 bases). Germline V CDR1 and CDR2: SQVTM, ANQGSEA. The CDR3 spans 15 residues. V lost 7 bases to trimming and J lost 3 bases, with 18 bases between them. The CDR3 reads CSAAGTSEPNEKLFF. The DNA of the CDR3 is TGCAGCGCCGCCGGGACATCCGAACCTAATGAAAAACTGTTTTTT.

V and J are TRBV6-2 or TRBV6-3 and TRBJ2-1; 11 bases map to TRBD2. The V and J ends lost 5 bases and 12 bases, in that order; junction bases with no gene match: 12. There are 15 residues in the CDR3. The germline V gene has CDR1 MNHEY and CDR2 SVGEGT. CDR3: CASSRTTTSGGRQFF. Written as DNA, the CDR3 is TGTGCCAGCAGTCGCACGACCACTAGCGGGGGTAGGCAGTTCTTC.

The chain links TRBV7-2 to TRBJ2-2; the match to TRBD1 covers 11 bases. CDR1 and CDR2 from the germline V gene are SGHTA and FQGNSA. Losses at the gene ends were 5 bases for V and 3 bases for J; bases not matched to a gene: 2. This CDR3 is 15 amino acids long. CDR3 sequence: CASSRTGGYTGELFF. CDR3 coding DNA: TGTGCCAGCAGCAGGACAGGGGGCTACACCGGGGAGCTGTTTTTT.

This chain connects TRBV9 to TRBJ1-3; D unclear. Trimming removed 4 bases from V and 0 bases from J, with 11 bases in between. The CDR3 loop spans 15 amino acids. Germline-derived CDR1 and CDR2 are SGDLS and YYNGEE. The CDR3 spells CASSPRALSGNTIYF. Here the CDR3 DNA reads TGTGCCAGCAGCCCTCGAGCTCTCTCTGGAAACACCATATATTTT. Full variable domain (outside the CDR3, taken from reference TRBV9 and TRBJ1-3): DSGVTQTPKHLITATGQRVTLRCSPRSGDLSVYWYQQSLDQGLQFLIQYYNGEERAKGNILERFSAQQFPDLHSELNLSSLELGDSALYFCASSPRALSGNTIYFGEGSWLTVV.

A few counts support this clone. CDR3 sequence reads: CASSQGMNTEAFF. The CDR3 DNA reads TGTGCCAGCAGCCAGGGGATGAACACTGAAGCTTTCTTT. This chain joins TRBV7-9 and TRBJ1-1; D might be TRBD1 (6 bases). V was shortened by 5 bases and J by 0 bases, with 7 bases between the two germline ends. Germline CDR1 reads SEHNR; CDR2 reads FQNEAQ (reference sequence). CDR3 length: 13 amino acids.

The V and J genes are TRBV18 and TRBJ1-3; D remains ambiguous. Germline lookup yields CDR1 KGHSH and CDR2 LQKENI. Trimming removed 9 bases at V and 0 bases at J, with 12 bases between. CDR3 length: 14 residues. CDR3 sequence: CASATRDSGNTIYF. The CDR3 DNA sequence: TGTGCCAGTGCAACACGGGACTCTGGAAACACCATATATTTT.

This chain's CDR3 is CASSRAGGGAGKQETQYF. CDR3 DNA sequence: TGCGCCAGCAGCCGAGCAGGGGGAGGAGCCGGGAAACAAGAGACCCAGTACTTC. The chain couples TRBV5-1 to TRBJ2-5; D may be TRBD1 (7 bases). The V end was cut by 4 bases, the J end by 2 bases, with 24 bases between. Germline loops: CDR1 SGHRS, CDR2 YFSETQ. The CDR3 loop spans 18 amino acids.

V usage is TRBV28 and J usage is TRBJ2-7; 10 bases fit TRBD1. CDR1 is MDHEN and CDR2 is SYDVKM in the germline V gene. Trimming at V came to 5 bases and at J to 6 bases, leaving 16 bases not matched to a gene. The CDR3 is 17 amino acids. The DNA for the CDR3 is TGTGCCAGCAGTCTAATAAGTTCCGGGACAGGGGTTCGCGAGCAGTACTTC. Translation: CASSLISSGTGVREQYF.

The CDR3, as DNA: TGTGCCAGCAGTTACTCGATCCCCCAGGGTAAAAACACCATATATTTT. Its protein is CASSYSIPQGKNTIYF. This sequence joins TRBV6-5 and TRBJ1-3, with D possibly TRBD1 on 5 matching bases. V was pared by 0 bases and J by 6 bases, with 15 bases between. This CDR3 is 16 amino acids long. Germline lookup yields CDR1 MNHEY and CDR2 SVGAGI.

V is TRBV3-1 (or the pseudogene TRBV3-2) and J is TRBJ1-4; tentatively, D is TRBD1 (6 bases). CDR1 is LGHDT, CDR2 YNNKEL, per germline (reference sequence). This CDR3 has 16 amino acids. The V end lost 0 bases, the J end lost 6 bases, and 14 bases lay between the germline ends. The CDR3 DNA reads as TGTGCCAGCAGCCAAGAAGGTGGAGGGGGGGATGAAAAACTGTTTTTT. It specifies CASSQEGGGGDEKLFF.

The J gene is TRBJ1-6, the V gene TRBV7-9; D ambiguous. Germline values: CDR1 SEHNR, CDR2 FQNEAQ (reference sequence). V dropped 1 base and J dropped 6 bases, with 7 bases sitting between them. The CDR3 is made up of 14 amino acids. In DNA form, the CDR3 reads TGTGCCAGCAGCTTAGGACTGATTAATTCACCCCTCCACTTT. It translates to CASSLGLINSPLHF.

The chain has TRBV7-6 and TRBJ1-4; 9 bases are shared with TRBD1. The CDR3 is made up of 16 amino acids. Germline V gene lookup returns CDR1 SGHVS and CDR2 FNYEAQ. With 5 bases clipped from V and 3 bases from J, the junction kept 7 bases outside the gene matches. The CDR3 coding sequence is TGTGCCAGCAGCGCGGGACAGGGAGGCCCTAATGAAAAACTGTTTTTT. Encoded protein: CASSAGQGGPNEKLFF.

The V call is TRBV19, the J call TRBJ1-5; tentative D call: TRBD1 (5 bases). The CDR3 totals 12 residues. Per the germline V gene, CDR1 is LNHDA and CDR2 is SQIVND (reference sequence). V lost 8 bases, J lost 12 bases, and 17 bases lay in between. Here the CDR3 reads CASGEGGGFQHF. DNA of the CDR3: TGTGCCAGTGGGGAGGGTGGGGGGTTCCAGCATTTT.